Below, 18 T cell receptor beta chains from the same sample are listed, as sequenced in a study of blood T cell repertoires in COVID-19. Repertoires were generated with immunoSEQ multiplex PCR, while TCRdb's copy carries only in-frame clones and drops some. Among about 160,000 clones listed, under 95% were seen once. The sequenced material came from peripheral blood. These receptors all come from a man aged 18 to 35 with acute or convalescent COVID-19.

This chain joins TRBV15 and TRBJ1-5; D perhaps matches TRBD1 (6 bases). The germline V gene has CDR1 LNHNV and CDR2 YYDKDF (reference sequence). The CDR3 contains 16 residues. Trimming shortened V by 0 bases and J by 5 bases, and 14 bases separated the two germline ends. CDR3 sequence: CATSREGRGRDQPQHF. The CDR3 DNA is TGTGCCACCAGCAGAGAGGGCAGGGGTAGAGATCAGCCCCAGCATTTT.

V and J are TRBV3-1 (or the pseudogene TRBV3-2) and TRBJ1-1, with a tentative D call TRBD1 (6 bases). V was clipped by 4 bases and J by 7 bases, with 13 bases between them. The CDR3 totals 13 residues. Looked up from germline, CDR1 is LGHDT and CDR2 is YNNKEL (reference sequence). The CDR3 nucleotides are TGTGCCAGCAGCCGCTTGACAGGAAATGAAGCTTTCTTT. It encodes CASSRLTGNEAFF.

This chain's CDR3 is CASNRQGQGAAEAFF. The CDR3 DNA reads TGTGCCAGCAACCGACAAGGACAGGGGGCCGCTGAAGCTTTCTTT. This rearrangement joins TRBV7-2 to TRBJ1-1; 11 bases are shared with TRBD1. CDR3 size: 15 residues. CDR1 and CDR2 (germline): SGHTA, FQGNSA. The ends lost 7 bases at V and 6 bases at J; junction bases unmatched: 10.

The chain is built from TRBV30 and TRBJ2-2; D is ambiguous. V lost 4 bases and J 6 bases, leaving 15 bases between the germline ends. CDR1 is GTSNPN, CDR2 SVGIG, per germline (reference sequence). The CDR3 covers 14 residues. The CDR3 coding sequence is TGTGCCTGGACCGTTCCCGGCGGCTCCGGGGAGCTGTTTTTT. It specifies CAWTVPGGSGELFF. The variable domain in full, with the rest retrieved from reference TRBV30 and TRBJ2-2, is SQTIHQWPATLVQPVGSPLSLECTVEGTSNPNLYWYRQAAGRGLQLLFYSVGIGQISSEVPQNLSASRPQDRQFILSSKKLLLSDSGFYLCAWTVPGGSGELFFGEGSRLTVL.

The chain couples TRBV11-2 to TRBJ2-2; D possibly corresponds to TRBD2 (6 bases). The V and J ends lost 3 bases and 0 bases respectively, with 11 bases between them. The length of the CDR3 is 16 residues. The V gene's germline CDR1 is SGHAT and CDR2 FQNNGV. The chain's CDR3 is CASSFPGAPNTGELFF. In DNA, the CDR3 is TGTGCCAGCAGCTTCCCGGGAGCCCCGAACACCGGGGAGCTGTTTTTT.

The chain combines TRBV18 with TRBJ1-1, with TRBD1 matching over 11 bases. Trimming removed 6 bases from V and 7 bases from J; junction bases left unmatched: 7. The CDR3 is 14 residues long. Germline V gene data show CDR1 as KGHSH and CDR2 as LQKENI. The CDR3 here is CASSLLGTGGEAFF. DNA for the CDR3: TGTGCCAGCTCCCTGCTGGGGACAGGGGGTGAAGCTTTCTTT.

The V and J genes are TRBV6-5 and TRBJ2-7; weak D call: TRBD2 (6 bases). CDR3 length: 13 residues. Germline V gene sequence: CDR1 MNHEY, CDR2 SVGAGI. The V end was cut by 7 bases, the J end by 0 bases, with 10 bases between. Here the CDR3 DNA reads TGTGCCAGCACCGAGCGGGTCTCCTACGAGCAGTACTTC. Translated, it gives CASTERVSYEQYF.

The DNA for the CDR3 is TGCGCCAGCAGCCGCGGAGTCCCCAATTCAGGGGGCCTCAACTATGGCTACACCTTC. It encodes CASSRGVPNSGGLNYGYTF. The rearrangement links TRBV5-1 to TRBJ1-2; TRBD1 aligns across 8 bases. Germline CDR1 reads SGHRS; CDR2 reads YFSETQ. The CDR3 is made up of 19 amino acids. With 4 bases clipped from V and 2 bases from J, the junction kept 19 bases outside the gene matches.

The CDR3 DNA reads as TGTGCCAGTAATTGGGACAGGTCAAATTCACCCCTCCACTTT. Translating gives CASNWDRSNSPLHF. This chain connects TRBV19 to TRBJ1-6, with 8 bases matching TRBD1. Germline V CDR1 and CDR2: LNHDA, SQIVND (reference sequence). The CDR3 contains 14 residues. V gave up 7 bases and J gave up 7 bases; unmatched junction bases: 6.

The DNA for the CDR3 is TGTGCCAGCAGCGGGTACTCCTCGAACACCGGGGAGCTGTTTTTT. Its protein product is CASSGYSSNTGELFF. The V and J genes are TRBV9 and TRBJ2-2; D ambiguous. CDR3 size: 15 residues. CDR1 and CDR2 (germline): SGDLS, YYNGEE. Trimming stripped 3 bases from V and 0 bases from J, with 9 bases between.

The gene calls are TRBV7-9 and TRBJ2-5; 7 nucleotides line up with TRBD1. Germline-derived CDR1 and CDR2 are SEHNR and FQNEAQ (reference sequence). This CDR3 is 14 amino acids long. The junction had 7 bases not matched to a gene; V was cut back by 4 bases and J by 5 bases. In nucleotides, the CDR3 is TGTGCCAGCAGCTGGGACAGCCAGGGGGAGACCCAGTACTTC. This encodes CASSWDSQGETQYF.

The V call is TRBV9, the J call TRBJ2-7, with D unclear. V lost 4 bases to trimming and J lost 5 bases, with 13 bases between them. Germline V lookup: CDR1 SGDLS, CDR2 YYNGEE. The CDR3 is made up of 13 amino acids. CDR3 nucleotides: TGTGCCAGCAGCCCCCGACTTGACCACGAGCAGTACTTC. Translating gives CASSPRLDHEQYF.

J is TRBJ2-7 and V is TRBV27; TRBD2 matches at 13 bases. The CDR3 length is 19 residues. In germline, CDR1 is MNHEY, CDR2 SMNVEV (reference sequence). With 3 bases clipped from V and 4 bases from J, the junction kept 15 bases outside the gene matches. CDR3 in DNA: TGTGCCAGCAGTTTTCGTCCCAGACTAGCGGGGGGCCTAGAATACGAGCAGTACTTC. It is translated as CASSFRPRLAGGLEYEQYF.

This rearrangement joins TRBV6-5 to TRBJ1-3; tentative D call: TRBD1 (6 bases). The CDR3 sequence is 16 residues long. Trimming pared 0 bases from V and 7 bases from J, leaving 16 bases between. Germline V gene data show CDR1 as MNHEY and CDR2 as SVGAGI. The CDR3 nucleotides read TGTGCCAGCAGTTACTCGATTACGACCCAGGGGAACACCATATATTTT. It codes for CASSYSITTQGNTIYF.

This clone was seen only once. This chain uses TRBV9 with TRBJ2-3, with 7 positions matching TRBD2. CDR3 length: 15 residues. V gave up 3 bases and J gave up 3 bases; unmatched junction bases: 7. The germline gives CDR1 SGDLS, CDR2 YYNGEE. The CDR3 DNA sequence: TGTGCCAGCAGCGGGTCCGGGGGGTGGACAGATACGCAGTATTTT. Translating gives CASSGSGGWTDTQYF.

The chain couples TRBV7-2 to TRBJ1-2; D call uncertain. V lost 4 bases, J lost 0 bases, and 18 bases lay in between. Germline CDR1 is SGHTA and CDR2 is FQGNSA. The CDR3 consists of 17 residues. The CDR3, as DNA: TGTGCCAGCAGCTCACAACTAGCCTCTTTTCCTAACTATGGCTACACCTTC. Translation gives CASSSQLASFPNYGYTF. The entire variable domain, with the rest obtained from reference TRBV7-2 and TRBJ1-2, is as follows: GAGVSQSPSNKVTEKGKDVELRCDPISGHTALYWYRQSLGQGLEFLIYFQGNSAPDKSGLPSDRFSAERTGGSVSTLTIQRTQQEDSAVYLCASSSQLASFPNYGYTFGSGTRLTVV.

V is TRBV2 and J is TRBJ1-5, with no clear D. Between the trimmed V and J ends, which lost 1 base and 4 bases, there was a span of 5 bases. The CDR3 spans 13 residues. Per the germline V gene, CDR1 is SNHLY and CDR2 is FYNNEI. The CDR3 protein is CASSEGRNQPQHF. DNA for the CDR3: TGTGCCAGCAGTGAAGGGAGAAATCAGCCCCAGCATTTT.

This rearrangement joins TRBV5-1 to TRBJ1-6; possible D gene TRBD1, 6 bases. Germline CDR1 and CDR2: SGHRS and YFSETQ. The CDR3 extends over 15 amino acids. The germline V and J ends were trimmed by 1 base and 6 bases, with 11 bases remaining between them. CDR3 in DNA: TGCGCCAGCAGCTTGAGAGGGGGTGGTAATTCACCCCTCCACTTT. Its translation: CASSLRGGGNSPLHF.